Reported below is one TCR beta chain. Researchers ran the PCR with 60 Vbeta and 13 Jbeta primers. Profiling relied on immunoSEQ multiplex PCR, and the TCRdb table lists in-frame clones only, not all of them. The sample yields tens of thousands of clones, 75% seen once. Nominally healthy donors were sampled, though unrecorded immune exposures were likely. The record originates from a study of cytomegalovirus exposure and HLA in healthy donors. CDR1 and CDR2 from the germline V gene are LGHNA and YSLEER. With V trimmed by 5 bases and J by 6 bases, 13 bases remained unmatched. This CDR3 region has 15 residues.

This receptor was identified in a man in his 70s in good health and CMV-seronegative. V gene TRBV4-3 combines with J gene TRBJ2-7, with 7 positions matching TRBD1. Sequencing was carried out using PBMCs. The CDR3 coding sequence is TGCGCCAGCAGCTATACCCGGGACAGTTCTCTCGAGCAGTACTTC. Its translation is CASSYTRDSSLEQYF.